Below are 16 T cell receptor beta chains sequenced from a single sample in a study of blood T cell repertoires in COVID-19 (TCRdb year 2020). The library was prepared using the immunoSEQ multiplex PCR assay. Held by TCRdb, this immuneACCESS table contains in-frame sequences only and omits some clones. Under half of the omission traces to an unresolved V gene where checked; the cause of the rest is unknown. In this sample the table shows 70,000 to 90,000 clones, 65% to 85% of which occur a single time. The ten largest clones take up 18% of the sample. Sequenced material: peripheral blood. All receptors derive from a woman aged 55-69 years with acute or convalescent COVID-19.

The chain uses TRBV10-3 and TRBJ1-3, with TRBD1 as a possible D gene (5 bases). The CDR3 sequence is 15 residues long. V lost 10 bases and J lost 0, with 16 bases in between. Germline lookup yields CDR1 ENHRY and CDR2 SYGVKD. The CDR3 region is CATRLGGSSGNTIYF. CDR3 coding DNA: TGTGCCACCCGATTGGGGGGGAGCTCTGGAAACACCATATATTTT.

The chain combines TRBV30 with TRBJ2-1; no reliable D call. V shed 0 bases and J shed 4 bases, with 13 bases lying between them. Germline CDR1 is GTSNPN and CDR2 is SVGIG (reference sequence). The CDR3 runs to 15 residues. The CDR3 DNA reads TGTGCCTGGAGTGTGCAGAGTAACAGTTACAATGAGCAGTTCTTC. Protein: CAWSVQSNSYNEQFF.

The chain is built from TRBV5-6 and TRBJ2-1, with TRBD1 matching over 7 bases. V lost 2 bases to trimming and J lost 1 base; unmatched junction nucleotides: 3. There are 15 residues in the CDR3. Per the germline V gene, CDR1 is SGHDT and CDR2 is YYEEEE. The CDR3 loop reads CASSFYRGSYNEQFF. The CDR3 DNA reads TGTGCCAGCAGCTTCTACAGGGGTTCCTACAATGAGCAGTTCTTC.

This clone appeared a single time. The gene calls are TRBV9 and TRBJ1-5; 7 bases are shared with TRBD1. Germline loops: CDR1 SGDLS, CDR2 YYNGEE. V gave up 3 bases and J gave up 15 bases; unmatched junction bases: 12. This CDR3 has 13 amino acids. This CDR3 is CASSATPTGNRHF. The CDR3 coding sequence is TGTGCCAGCAGCGCCACCCCGACAGGGAATAGGCATTTT.

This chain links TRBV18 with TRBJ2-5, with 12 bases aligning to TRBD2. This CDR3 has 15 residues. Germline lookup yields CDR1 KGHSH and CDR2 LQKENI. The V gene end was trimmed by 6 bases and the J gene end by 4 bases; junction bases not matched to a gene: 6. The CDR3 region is CASSPTSGGLETQYF. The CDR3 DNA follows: TGTGCCAGCTCGCCCACTAGCGGGGGGCTAGAGACCCAGTACTTC.

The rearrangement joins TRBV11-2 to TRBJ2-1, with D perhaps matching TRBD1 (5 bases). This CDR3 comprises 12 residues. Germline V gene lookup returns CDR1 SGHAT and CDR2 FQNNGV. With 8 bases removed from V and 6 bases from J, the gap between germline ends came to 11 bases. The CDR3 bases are TGTGCCAGCGGGCAGGGCGGCAATGAGCAGTTCTTC. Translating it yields CASGQGGNEQFF.

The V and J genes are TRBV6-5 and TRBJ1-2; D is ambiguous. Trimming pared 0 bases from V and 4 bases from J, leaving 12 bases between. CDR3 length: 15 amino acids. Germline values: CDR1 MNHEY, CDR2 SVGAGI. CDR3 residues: CASSYSYRDSYGYTF. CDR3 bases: TGTGCCAGCAGTTACTCTTATCGGGATTCCTATGGCTACACCTTC.

CDR3 residues: CASKNSRGGPDTQYF. DNA for the CDR3: TGTGCCAGCAAGAACAGTCGGGGGGGGCCAGATACGCAGTATTTT. The chain uses TRBV27 and TRBJ2-3; the match to TRBD2 covers 8 bases. Germline assignment: CDR1 MNHEY and CDR2 SMNVEV (reference sequence). Losses at the gene ends were 7 bases for V and 4 bases for J; bases not matched to a gene: 10. The CDR3 is made up of 15 amino acids.

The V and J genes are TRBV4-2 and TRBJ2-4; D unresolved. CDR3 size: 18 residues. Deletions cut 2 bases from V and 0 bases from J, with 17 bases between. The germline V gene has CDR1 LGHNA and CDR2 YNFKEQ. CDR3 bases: TGTGCCAGCAGCCAACTCACACAGCTCGACCTAGCCAAAAACATTCAGTACTTC. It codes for CASSQLTQLDLAKNIQYF.

DNA for the CDR3: TGTGCCAGCAGCTCCGGAACAGGGGATGGGTACGAGCAGTACTTC. Translating it yields CASSSGTGDGYEQYF. The V call is TRBV7-2, the J call TRBJ2-7, with TRBD1 matching 7 bases. Looked up from germline, CDR1 is SGHTA and CDR2 is FQGNSA. The CDR3 totals 15 residues. The junction had 10 bases not matched to a gene; V was cut back by 4 bases and J by 4 bases.

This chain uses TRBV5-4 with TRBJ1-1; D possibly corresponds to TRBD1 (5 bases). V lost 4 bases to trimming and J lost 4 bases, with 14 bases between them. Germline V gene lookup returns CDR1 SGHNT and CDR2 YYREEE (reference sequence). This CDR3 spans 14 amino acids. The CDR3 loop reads CASSPLGEVTEAFF. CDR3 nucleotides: TGTGCCAGCAGCCCTTTGGGGGAGGTCACTGAAGCTTTCTTT. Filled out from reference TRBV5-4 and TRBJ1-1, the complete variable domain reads ETGVTQSPTHLIKTRGQQVTLRCSSQSGHNTVSWYQQALGQGPQFIFQYYREEENGRGNFPPRFSGLQFPNYSSELNVNALELDDSALYLCASSPLGEVTEAFFGQGTRLTVV.

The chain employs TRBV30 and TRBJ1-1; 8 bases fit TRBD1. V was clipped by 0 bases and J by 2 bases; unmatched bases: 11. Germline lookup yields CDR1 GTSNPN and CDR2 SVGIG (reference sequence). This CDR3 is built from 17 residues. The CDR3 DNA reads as TGTGCCTGGAGTGTACGTGGGGGAGCAGGGGGCAACACTGAAGCTTTCTTT. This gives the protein CAWSVRGGAGGNTEAFF.

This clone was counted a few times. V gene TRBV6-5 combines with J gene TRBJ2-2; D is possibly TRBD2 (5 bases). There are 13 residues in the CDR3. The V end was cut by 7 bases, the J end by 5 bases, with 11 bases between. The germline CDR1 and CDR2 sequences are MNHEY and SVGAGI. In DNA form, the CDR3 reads TGTGCCAGCAAGTCTAGCCGTACCGGGGAGCTGTTTTTT. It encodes CASKSSRTGELFF.

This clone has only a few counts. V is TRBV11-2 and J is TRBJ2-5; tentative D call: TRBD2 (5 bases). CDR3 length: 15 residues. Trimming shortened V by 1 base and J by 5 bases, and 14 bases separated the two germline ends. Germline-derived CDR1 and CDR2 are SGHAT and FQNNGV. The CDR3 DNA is TGTGCCAGCAGCTTAGCGGCTAGCCTTCGGGAGACCCAGTACTTC. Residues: CASSLAASLRETQYF.

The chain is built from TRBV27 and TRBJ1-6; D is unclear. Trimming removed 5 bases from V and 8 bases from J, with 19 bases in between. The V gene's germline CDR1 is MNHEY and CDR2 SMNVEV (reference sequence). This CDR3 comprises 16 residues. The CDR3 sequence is CASSETPGGRHSPLHF. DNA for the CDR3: TGTGCCAGCAGTGAAACCCCGGGAGGGCGGCATTCACCCCTCCACTTT.

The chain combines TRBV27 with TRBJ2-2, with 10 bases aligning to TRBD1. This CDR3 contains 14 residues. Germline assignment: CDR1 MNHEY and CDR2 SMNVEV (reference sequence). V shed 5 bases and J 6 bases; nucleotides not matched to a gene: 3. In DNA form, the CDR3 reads TGTGCCAGCAGTAGGGACAGGGGATCCGGGGAGCTGTTTTTT. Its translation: CASSRDRGSGELFF.